These 6 T cell receptor beta chains came from one sample sequenced in a study of T-cell memory formation after mild COVID-19. TCRdb re-derived calls from the 5' RACE reads in MiXCR, one entry per CDR3 protein. The sample holds over 350,000 distinct CDR3 sequences, 15% to 20% seen once. The material sequenced was PBMCs or a T cell subset sorted from them (not recorded which). The receptors here all came from a man aged 18-30 years who had mild COVID-19 (a few samples of this study predate the infection). Cell type and time point are not known.

This clonotype was seen many times. The chain links TRBV6-4 to TRBJ2-2, with a weak D call TRBD2 (6 bases). Trimming removed 3 bases at V and 4 bases at J, with 6 bases between. The CDR3 is made up of 13 amino acids. The germline V gene encodes CDR1 MRHNA and CDR2 SNTAGT. The CDR3 reads CASSETSTGELFF. In DNA form, the CDR3 reads TGTGCCAGCAGTGAGACTAGCACCGGGGAGCTGTTTTTT.

Concerning this clonotype itself: The junction shows a germline mismatch at one end, possibly a read error. The CDR3 loop is CASSAVLAGEYAQYF. The CDR3 region has the DNA TGCGCCAGCAGCGCGGTACTAGCGGGGGAATACGCGCAGTACTTC. This chain links TRBV5-1 with TRBJ2-7; TRBD2 agrees at 11 bases. Germline loops: CDR1 SGHRS, CDR2 YFSETQ. The length of the CDR3 is 15 residues.

The chain has TRBV12-3 or TRBV12-4 and TRBJ1-6, with TRBD1 identical over 10 bases. The CDR3 is 15 amino acids. V lost 4 bases and J lost 7; bases outside the gene matches: 4. The CDR3 DNA follows: TGTGCCAGCAGTTCAGGACAGGGGGGAAATTCACCCCTCCACTTT. Translating it yields CASSSGQGGNSPLHF.

This clonotype was detected a few times. In nucleotides, the CDR3 is TGCGCCACCCGGAAGGAAGGGCTTCTGGAGGGGACCCAGTACTTC. Amino acids: CATRKEGLLEGTQYF. This chain uses TRBV4-1 with TRBJ2-5; tentatively, D is TRBD2 (6 bases). V was pared by 10 bases and J by 7 bases, with 25 bases between. In germline, CDR1 is MGHRA, CDR2 YSYEKL. The CDR3 extends over 15 amino acids.

This clonotype was detected many times. The J gene is TRBJ2-5, the V gene TRBV20-1; 7 positions match TRBD2. V lost 3 bases and J lost 5; bases outside the gene matches: 9. The germline gives CDR1 DFQATT, CDR2 SNEGSKA (reference sequence). This CDR3 region has 14 residues. CDR3 protein: CSARSGLDRETQYF. In DNA, the CDR3 is TGCAGTGCTAGGTCCGGACTAGATCGGGAGACCCAGTACTTC.

The chain carries TRBV20-1 and TRBJ2-3; either TRBD1 or TRBD2 may supply D (5 bases each). V lost 3 bases to trimming and J lost 0 bases, with 13 bases between them. The CDR3 sequence is 15 residues long. CDR1 is DFQATT and CDR2 is SNEGSKA in the germline V gene (reference sequence). The chain's CDR3 is CSARGVERSTDTQYF. In DNA, the CDR3 is TGCAGTGCTAGGGGGGTGGAGCGGAGCACAGATACGCAGTATTTT.